These T cell receptor beta chains were read from a single sample in a study of radiotherapy plus CTLA-4 blockade in lung cancer. TCRdb's table, derived via immunoSEQ multiplex PCR, lists solely in-frame clones and lacks some. The sample has 45,000 to 55,000 clones, about 86% seen once. Here the sequenced sample was peripheral blood, taken from a patient treated with radiotherapy plus ipilimumab. Receptor source: a human donor with non-small cell lung cancer that progressed on radiotherapy plus ipilimumab. Some clones in this sample may be carry-over from other donors' samples. The CDR3 runs from the conserved cysteine through the conserved F or W. Each record gives: clone size, V gene, D gene, J gene, CDR3 protein, CDR3 DNA. The D gene is left open where the match is weak. Size is stated for part of the rows, as once, few or many counts, or as a class when the clone is expanded.

>.|TRBV30|TRBD2|TRBJ2-3
CAWSGLAGLDTQYF
TGTGCCTGGAGTGGTCTAGCGGGACTGGATACGCAGTATTTT
>.|TRBV5-4|.|TRBJ2-5
CASSLGRGAIQETQYF
TGTGCCAGCAGCTTGGGGCGCGGAGCTATCCAAGAGACCCAGTACTTC
>.|TRBV28|TRBD2|TRBJ2-7
CASSPGTSREQYF
TGTGCCAGCAGTCCCGGGACTAGTCGGGAGCAGTACTTC
>.|TRBV5-6|.|TRBJ1-1
CASNPAGSPEAFF
TGTGCCAGCAACCCTGCGGGGAGTCCTGAAGCTTTCTTT
>.|TRBV6-5|TRBD2|TRBJ2-5
CASTSGRYQETQYF
TGTGCCAGCACTAGCGGAAGGTACCAAGAGACCCAGTACTTC
>.|TRBV9|TRBD2|TRBJ2-7
CASSVGGRAYEQYF
TGTGCCAGCAGCGTAGGCGGGAGGGCCTACGAGCAGTACTTC
>.|TRBV27|.|TRBJ1-1
CASSSHRESSNTEAFF
TGTGCCAGCAGTTCCCACAGGGAGTCTAGCAACACTGAAGCTTTCTTT
>.|TRBV4-2|.|TRBJ1-4
CASSHSSRVTNEKLFF
TGTGCCAGCAGCCATTCCTCCAGGGTGACTAATGAAAAACTGTTTTTT
>.|TRBV9|.|TRBJ2-1
CASSVQGSMGEQFF
TGTGCCAGCAGCGTACAGGGGAGTATGGGTGAGCAGTTCTTC
>.|TRBV10-3|TRBD2|TRBJ2-3
CAISESPGTSPDTQYF
TGTGCCATCAGTGAGTCCCCCGGGACTAGCCCTGATACGCAGTATTTT
>.|TRBV28|.|TRBJ1-2
CASSSRQDGYTF
TGTGCCAGCAGTTCACGACAGGATGGCTACACCTTC
>.|TRBV10-3|.|TRBJ1-1
CAISESHQRAPEAFF
TGTGCCATCAGTGAGTCTCACCAGAGGGCCCCTGAAGCTTTCTTT
>.|TRBV6-6|TRBD1|TRBJ1-2
CASSYSGTDLFYGYTF
TGTGCCAGCAGTTACTCCGGGACAGATTTGTTCTATGGCTACACCTTC
>.|TRBV18|TRBD1|TRBJ2-5
CASSSGTDPETQYF
TGTGCCAGCTCATCTGGGACAGATCCAGAGACCCAGTACTTC
>.|TRBV5-1|TRBD2|TRBJ2-1
CASSGELGLAGGLSYNEQFF
TGCGCCAGCAGCGGGGAGTTGGGGCTAGCGGGAGGGCTTTCCTACAATGAGCAGTTCTTC
>.|TRBV29-1|TRBD1|TRBJ2-3
CSVERQGATDTQYF
TGCAGCGTTGAGAGGCAGGGGGCAACAGATACGCAGTATTTT
>.|TRBV30|TRBD1|TRBJ2-2
CAWSPSFMGQGTGELFF
TGTGCCTGGAGCCCTTCTTTCATGGGACAGGGAACCGGGGAGCTGTTTTTT
>.|TRBV5-6|.|TRBJ2-3
CASNGRMFTDTQYF
TGTGCCAGCAACGGCAGGATGTTCACAGATACGCAGTATTTT
>.|TRBV10-3|.|TRBJ2-7
CAITQGGSHYEQYF
TGTGCCATCACACAGGGTGGTTCTCACTACGAGCAGTACTTC
>few|TRBV5-8|.|TRBJ1-2
CASSQEGGYTNYGYTF
TGCGCCAGCAGCCAAGAAGGGGGATATACTAACTATGGCTACACCTTC
>.|TRBV7-7|.|TRBJ1-5
CASSFWGDSNQPQHF
TGTGCCAGCAGCTTCTGGGGAGATAGCAATCAGCCCCAGCATTTT
>.|TRBV27|.|TRBJ2-7
CASGETSLGEQYF
TGTGCCAGCGGGGAGACATCACTGGGAGAGCAGTACTTC
>.|TRBV2|.|TRBJ1-4
CASSEGQYNEKLFF
TGTGCCAGCAGTGAAGGGCAGTATAATGAAAAACTGTTTTTT
>few|TRBV4-3|.|TRBJ2-7
CASSQGVPNRATSYEQYF
TGCGCCAGCAGCCAAGGGGTCCCTAACAGGGCAACGTCCTACGAGCAGTACTTC
>.|TRBV2|.|TRBJ2-7
CVSYLVAGWYYEQYF
TGTGTCAGTTATCTCGTTGCAGGCTGGTACTACGAGCAGTACTTC
>.|TRBV7-8|TRBD1|TRBJ1-1
CASSLWDRVTTEAFF
TGTGCCAGCAGCTTGTGGGACAGGGTGACCACTGAAGCTTTCTTT
>.|TRBV19|TRBD1|TRBJ1-2
CASDPDRGSRSYTF
TGTGCCAGTGATCCCGACAGGGGGTCGAGGAGCTACACCTTC